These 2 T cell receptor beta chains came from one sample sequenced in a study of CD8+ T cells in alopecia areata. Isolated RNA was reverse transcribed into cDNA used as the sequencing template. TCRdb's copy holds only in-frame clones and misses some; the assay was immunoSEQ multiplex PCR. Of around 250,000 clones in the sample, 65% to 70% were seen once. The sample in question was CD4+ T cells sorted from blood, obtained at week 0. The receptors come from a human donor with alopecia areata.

CDR3 bases: TGTGCCAGCAGCACACCGAGGGAGGCTGGAAACACCATATATTTT. Residues: CASSTPREAGNTIYF. This chain connects TRBV5-4 to TRBJ1-3, with D unclear. The germline V gene encodes CDR1 SGHNT and CDR2 YYREEE (reference sequence). This CDR3 spans 15 amino acids. V gave up 4 bases and J gave up 2 bases, with 13 bases separating them.

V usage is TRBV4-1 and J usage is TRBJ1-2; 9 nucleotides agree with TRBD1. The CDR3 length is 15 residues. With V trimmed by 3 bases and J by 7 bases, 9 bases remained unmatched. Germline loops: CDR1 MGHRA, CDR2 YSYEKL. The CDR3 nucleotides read TGCGCCAGCAGCCATATACAGGGGGCGGCTGGTGGCTACACCTTC. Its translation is CASSHIQGAAGGYTF.